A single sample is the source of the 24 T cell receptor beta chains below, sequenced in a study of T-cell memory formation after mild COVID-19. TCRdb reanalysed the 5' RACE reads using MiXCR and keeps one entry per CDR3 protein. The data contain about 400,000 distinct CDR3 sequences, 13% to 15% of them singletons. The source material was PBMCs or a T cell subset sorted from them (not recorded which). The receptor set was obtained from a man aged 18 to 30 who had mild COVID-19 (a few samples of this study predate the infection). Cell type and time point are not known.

This CDR3 is CASSSRLDYTQYF. The CDR3 bases are TGTGCCAGCAGTTCCCGCCTAGACTATACGCAGTATTTT. This chain links TRBV28 with TRBJ2-3; D remains unclear. This CDR3 region has 13 residues. Trimming took off 4 bases at V and 7 bases at J, with 12 bases between the two ends. Germline CDR1 and CDR2: MDHEN and SYDVKM.

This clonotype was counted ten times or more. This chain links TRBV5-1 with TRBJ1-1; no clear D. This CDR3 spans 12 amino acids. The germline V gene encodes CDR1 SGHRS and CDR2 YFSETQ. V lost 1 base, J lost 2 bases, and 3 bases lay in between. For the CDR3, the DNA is TGCGCCAGCAGCTTGACCAACACTGAAGCTTTCTTT. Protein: CASSLTNTEAFF.

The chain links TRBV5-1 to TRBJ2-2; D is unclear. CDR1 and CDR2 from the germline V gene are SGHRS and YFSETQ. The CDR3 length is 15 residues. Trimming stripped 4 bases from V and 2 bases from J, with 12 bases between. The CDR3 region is CASSPLRINTGELFF. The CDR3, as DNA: TGCGCCAGCAGCCCCCTCCGTATAAACACCGGGGAGCTGTTTTTT. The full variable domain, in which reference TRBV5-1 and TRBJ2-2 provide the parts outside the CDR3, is KAGVTQTPRYLIKTRGQQVTLSCSPISGHRSVSWYQQTPGQGLQFLFEYFSETQRNKGNFPGRFSGRQFSNSRSEMNVSTLELGDSALYLCASSPLRINTGELFFGEGSRLTVL.

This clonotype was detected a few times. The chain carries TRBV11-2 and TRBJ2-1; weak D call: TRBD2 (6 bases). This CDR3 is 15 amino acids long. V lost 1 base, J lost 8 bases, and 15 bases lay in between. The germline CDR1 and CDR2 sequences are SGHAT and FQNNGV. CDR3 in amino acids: CASSLGSREVDEQFF. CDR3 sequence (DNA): TGTGCCAGCAGCTTAGGGTCTAGGGAGGTCGATGAGCAGTTCTTC.

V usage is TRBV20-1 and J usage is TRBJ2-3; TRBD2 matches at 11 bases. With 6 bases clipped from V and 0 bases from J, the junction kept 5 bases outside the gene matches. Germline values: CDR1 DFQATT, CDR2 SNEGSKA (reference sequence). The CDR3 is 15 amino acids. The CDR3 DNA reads TGCAGTGCCCCGACTAGCGGGACTAGCACAGATACGCAGTATTTT. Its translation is CSAPTSGTSTDTQYF.

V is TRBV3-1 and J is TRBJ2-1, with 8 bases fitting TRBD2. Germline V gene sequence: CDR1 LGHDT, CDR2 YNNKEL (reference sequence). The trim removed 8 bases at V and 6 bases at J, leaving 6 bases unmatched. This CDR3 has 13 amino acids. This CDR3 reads CASGTSGTNEQFF. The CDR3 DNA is TGTGCCAGCGGTACTAGCGGTACCAATGAGCAGTTCTTC.

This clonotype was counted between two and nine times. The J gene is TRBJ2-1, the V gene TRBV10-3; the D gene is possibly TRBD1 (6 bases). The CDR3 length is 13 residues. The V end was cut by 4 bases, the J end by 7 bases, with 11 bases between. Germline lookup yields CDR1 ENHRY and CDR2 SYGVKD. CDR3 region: CAISGQGSNEQFF. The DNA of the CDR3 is TGTGCCATCAGTGGGCAGGGGTCGAATGAGCAGTTCTTC.

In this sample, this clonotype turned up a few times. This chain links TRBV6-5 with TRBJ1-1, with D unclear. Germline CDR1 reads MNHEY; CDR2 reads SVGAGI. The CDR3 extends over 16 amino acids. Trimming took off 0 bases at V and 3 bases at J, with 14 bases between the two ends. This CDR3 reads CASSYSLIRGDTEAFF. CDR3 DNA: TGTGCCAGCAGTTACTCTTTGATTCGGGGTGACACTGAAGCTTTCTTT.

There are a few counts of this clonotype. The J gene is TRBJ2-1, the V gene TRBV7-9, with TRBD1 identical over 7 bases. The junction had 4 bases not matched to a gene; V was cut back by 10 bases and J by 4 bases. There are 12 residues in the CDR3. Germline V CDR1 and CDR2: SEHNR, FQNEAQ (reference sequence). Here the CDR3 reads CATGQAYNEQFF. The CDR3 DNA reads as TGTGCCACCGGACAGGCGTACAATGAGCAGTTCTTC.

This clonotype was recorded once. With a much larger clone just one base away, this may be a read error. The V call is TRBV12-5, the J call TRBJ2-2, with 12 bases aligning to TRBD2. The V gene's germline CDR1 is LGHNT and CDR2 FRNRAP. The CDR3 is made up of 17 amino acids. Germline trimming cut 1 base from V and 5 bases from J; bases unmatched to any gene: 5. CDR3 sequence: CASGLAWTSGVTGELFF. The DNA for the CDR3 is TGTGCTAGTGGTTTGGCCTGGACTAGCGGGGTTACCGGGGAGCTGTTTTTT.

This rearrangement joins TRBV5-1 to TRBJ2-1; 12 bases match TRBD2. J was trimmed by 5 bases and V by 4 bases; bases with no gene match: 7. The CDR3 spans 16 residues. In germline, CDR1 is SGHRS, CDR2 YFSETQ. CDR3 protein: CASSRASGGVNNEQFF. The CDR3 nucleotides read TGCGCCAGCAGCAGGGCTAGCGGGGGGGTTAACAATGAGCAGTTCTTC.

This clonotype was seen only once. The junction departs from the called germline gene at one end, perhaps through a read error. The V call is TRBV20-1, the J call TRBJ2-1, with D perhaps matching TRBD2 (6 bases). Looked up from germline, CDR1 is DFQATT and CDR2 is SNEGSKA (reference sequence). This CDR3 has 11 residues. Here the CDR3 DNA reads TGCAGTGCTAGACTGGGGGGACTTTCCCCTTTC. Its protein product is CSARLGGLSPF.

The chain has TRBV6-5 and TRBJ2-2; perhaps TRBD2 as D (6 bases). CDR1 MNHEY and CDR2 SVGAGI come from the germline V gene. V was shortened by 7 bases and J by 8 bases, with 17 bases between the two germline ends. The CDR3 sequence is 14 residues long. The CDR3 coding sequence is TGTGCCAGCATTTCTACGGTCGGGGGAGGGGAGCTGTTTTTT. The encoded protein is CASISTVGGGELFF.

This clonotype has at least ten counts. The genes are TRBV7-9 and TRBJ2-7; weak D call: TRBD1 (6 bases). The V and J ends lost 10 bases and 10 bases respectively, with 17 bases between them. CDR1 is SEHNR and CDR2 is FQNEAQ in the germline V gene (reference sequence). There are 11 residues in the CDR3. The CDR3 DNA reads TGTGCCACATACGGACAGCTCGATCAGTACGTC. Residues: CATYGQLDQYV.

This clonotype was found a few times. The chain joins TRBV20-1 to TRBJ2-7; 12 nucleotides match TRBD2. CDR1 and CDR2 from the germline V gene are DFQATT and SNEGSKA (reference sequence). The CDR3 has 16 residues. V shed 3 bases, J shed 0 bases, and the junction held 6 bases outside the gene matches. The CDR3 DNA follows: TGCAGTGCTAGGCACGGGACTAGCGGGTTCTCCTACGAGCAGTACTTC. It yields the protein CSARHGTSGFSYEQYF.

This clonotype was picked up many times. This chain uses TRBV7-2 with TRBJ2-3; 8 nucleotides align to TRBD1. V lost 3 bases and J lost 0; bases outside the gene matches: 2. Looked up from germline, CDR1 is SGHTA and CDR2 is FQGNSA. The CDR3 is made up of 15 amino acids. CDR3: CASSLDRASTDTQYF. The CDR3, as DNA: TGTGCCAGCAGCTTGGACAGGGCCAGCACAGATACGCAGTATTTT.

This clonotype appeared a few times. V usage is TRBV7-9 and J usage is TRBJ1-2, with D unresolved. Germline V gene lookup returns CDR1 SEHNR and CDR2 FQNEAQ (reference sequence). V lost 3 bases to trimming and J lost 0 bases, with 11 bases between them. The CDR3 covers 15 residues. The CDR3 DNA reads TGTGCCAGCAGCTTCGGCAGAGCTTCTAACTATGGCTACACCTTC. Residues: CASSFGRASNYGYTF.

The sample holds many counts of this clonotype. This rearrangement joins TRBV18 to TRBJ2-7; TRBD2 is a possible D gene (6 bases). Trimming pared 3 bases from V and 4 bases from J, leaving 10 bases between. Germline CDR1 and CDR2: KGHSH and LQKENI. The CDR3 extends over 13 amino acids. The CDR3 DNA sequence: TGTGCCAGCTCACCCTCTAGCGAGTACGAGCAGTACGTC. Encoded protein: CASSPSSEYEQYV.

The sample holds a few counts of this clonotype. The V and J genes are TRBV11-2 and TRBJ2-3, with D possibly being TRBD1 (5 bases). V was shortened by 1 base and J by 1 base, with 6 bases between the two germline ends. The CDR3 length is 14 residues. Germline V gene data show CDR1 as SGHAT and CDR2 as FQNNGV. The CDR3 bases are TGTGCCAGCAGCTTAGCACAGGGCACAGATACGCAGTATTTT. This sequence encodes CASSLAQGTDTQYF.

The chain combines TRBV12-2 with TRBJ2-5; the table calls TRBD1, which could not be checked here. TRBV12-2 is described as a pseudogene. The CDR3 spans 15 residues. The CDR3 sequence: CASRLHGTGAETQYF. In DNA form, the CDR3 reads TGTGCAAGTCGCTTACACGGGACAGGAGCTGAGACCCAGTACTTC.

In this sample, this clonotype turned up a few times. The chain's CDR3 is CSVCDHRVEAFF. The CDR3 DNA sequence: TGCAGCGTTTGTGATCACAGGGTTGAAGCTTTCTTT. J is TRBJ1-1 and V is TRBV29-1, with a weak D call TRBD1 (6 bases). The CDR3 covers 12 residues. The V gene lost 5 bases and the J gene lost 7 bases, with 14 bases spanning the gap. Germline V gene data show CDR1 as SQVTM and CDR2 as ANQGSEA.

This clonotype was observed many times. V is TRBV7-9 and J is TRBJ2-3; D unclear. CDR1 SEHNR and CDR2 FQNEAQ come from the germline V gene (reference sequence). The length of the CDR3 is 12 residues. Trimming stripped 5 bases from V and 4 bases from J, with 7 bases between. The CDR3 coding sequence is TGTGCCAGCAGCCCGAGTCCAGATACGCAGTATTTT. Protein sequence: CASSPSPDTQYF.

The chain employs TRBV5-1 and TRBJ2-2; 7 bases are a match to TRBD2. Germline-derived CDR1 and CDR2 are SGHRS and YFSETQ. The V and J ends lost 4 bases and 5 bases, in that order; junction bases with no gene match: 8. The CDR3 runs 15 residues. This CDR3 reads CASSPYTGGTGELFF. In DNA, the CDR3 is TGCGCCAGCAGCCCGTATACGGGGGGAACCGGGGAGCTGTTTTTT.

The CDR3 loop is CASRTPDRPTYEQYV. CDR3 sequence (DNA): TGTGCCAGCAGAACCCCGGACAGGCCGACCTACGAGCAGTACGTC. The rearrangement links TRBV11-3 to TRBJ2-7, with 7 bases matching TRBD1. The V and J ends lost 6 bases and 2 bases, in that order; junction bases with no gene match: 10. The germline V gene encodes CDR1 SGHNT and CDR2 YENEEA. This CDR3 is built from 15 residues.